The clone carrying this TCR beta chain was observed a single time. Its antigen is still unknown. Sequenced by immunoSEQ multiplex PCR; TCRdb stores in-frame clones only, minus some. The repertoire consists of 70,000 to 90,000 clones, with about 80% occurring once and the leading ten covering around 6.6%. The data are from a study of OX40 agonist ivuxolimab in advanced cancers. Overall study results and limits: Partial responders at 0.1-3.0 mg/kg showed near-lowest clonal expansion.

CDR1 is LNHDA, CDR2 SQIVND, per germline (reference sequence). Trimming cost V 7 bases and J 6 bases, with 22 bases left between them. The length of the CDR3 is 16 residues. J is TRBJ1-5 and V is TRBV19; D is perhaps TRBD1 (5 bases). The source was CD4+ or CD8+ T cells sorted from blood, collected in a trial of the OX40 agonist ivuxolimab. This clonotype was obtained from an adult with an advanced solid tumor such as melanoma, head and neck, liver or kidney cancer. In DNA, the CDR3 is TGTGCCAGTACCCCAGGGAGTCCGAGGTCCACTCAGCCCCAGCATTTT. Protein: CASTPGSPRSTQPQHF.